Listed below are T cell receptor beta chains from one sample, sequenced in a study of glioma-infiltrating T cells. TCRdb analysed the multiplex PCR reads with MiXCR anew, one entry per CDR3 protein. The sample lists around 120,000 distinct CDR3 sequences; under 25% were seen once. The specimen was glioma tissue, nonneoplastic brain tissue, or PBMCs (not recorded which). Source of these receptors: a human donor with low-grade glioma or glioblastoma, undergoing nonglioma brain surgery, or in good health (not recorded which). CDR3s include the opening cysteine and the closing phenylalanine or tryptophan. The D gene is left open where the match is weak. Rows give clone size only sometimes, using once, few, many, or a class for an expanded clone.

v_gene: TRBV6-6; j_gene: TRBJ2-1; d_gene: TRBD2; abundance: many; CDR3aa: CASSYTGTRVEQFF; CDR3nt: TGTGCCAGCAGTTACACCGGGACTAGGGTTGAGCAGTTCTTC
v_gene: TRBV7-2; j_gene: TRBJ2-3; d_gene: TRBD2; abundance: many; CDR3aa: CASSRRTSGGGDTQYF; CDR3nt: TGTGCCAGCAGCCGTCGGACTAGCGGGGGGGGGGATACGCAGTATTTT
v_gene: TRBV12-3/TRBV12-4; j_gene: TRBJ2-1; d_gene: TRBD1; abundance: many; CDR3aa: CASSASGQFFLRSYNEQFF; CDR3nt: TGTGCCAGCAGTGCCTCGGGACAGTTCTTCTTACGCTCCTACAATGAGCAGTTCTTC
v_gene: TRBV6-2/TRBV6-3; j_gene: TRBJ2-5; d_gene: TRBD2; abundance: -; CDR3aa: CASIPRGEGTQYF; CDR3nt: TGTGCCAGCATCCCCCGAGGGGAGGGGACCCAGTACTTC
v_gene: TRBV28; j_gene: TRBJ2-1; d_gene: TRBD2; abundance: few; CDR3aa: CASSLPGLHNEQFF; CDR3nt: TGTGCCAGCAGCCTCCCGGGACTACACAATGAGCAGTTCTTC
v_gene: TRBV12-3/TRBV12-4; j_gene: TRBJ2-3; d_gene: -; abundance: -; CDR3aa: CASSQRTGSGADTQYF; CDR3nt: TGTGCCAGCAGTCAGCGTACAGGGAGTGGGGCAGATACGCAGTATTTT
v_gene: TRBV28; j_gene: TRBJ2-3; d_gene: TRBD2; abundance: many; CDR3aa: CASSSDAGAQYF; CDR3nt: TGTGCCAGCAGTTCTGACGCGGGGGCGCAGTATTTT
v_gene: TRBV7-2; j_gene: TRBJ2-3; d_gene: -; abundance: many; CDR3aa: CASSFWTDTQYF; CDR3nt: TGTGCCAGCAGCTTCTGGACAGATACGCAGTATTTT
v_gene: TRBV2; j_gene: TRBJ2-2; d_gene: -; abundance: few; CDR3aa: CASSYPVGRSNTGELFF; CDR3nt: TGTGCCAGCAGTTACCCCGTTGGGAGGTCGAACACCGGGGAGCTGTTTTTT
v_gene: TRBV28; j_gene: TRBJ1-2; d_gene: TRBD1; abundance: -; CDR3aa: CASSPDRAGGYTF; CDR3nt: TGTGCCAGCAGCCCGGACAGGGCGGGGGGCTACACCTTC
v_gene: TRBV20-1; j_gene: TRBJ1-2; d_gene: -; abundance: many; CDR3aa: CSARAAKTGNYGYTF; CDR3nt: TGCAGTGCTAGGGCAGCAAAGACGGGGAACTATGGCTACACCTTC
v_gene: TRBV10-3; j_gene: TRBJ2-1; d_gene: -; abundance: many; CDR3aa: CAIRPGDSYNEQFF; CDR3nt: TGTGCCATCAGACCCGGCGACTCCTACAATGAGCAGTTCTTC
v_gene: TRBV4-1; j_gene: TRBJ1-1; d_gene: -; abundance: -; CDR3aa: CASSLFTGPGLNTEAFF; CDR3nt: TGCGCCAGCAGCCTCTTCACAGGGCCGGGACTGAACACTGAAGCTTTCTTT
v_gene: TRBV4-1; j_gene: TRBJ1-2; d_gene: TRBD1; abundance: many; CDR3aa: CASSQGTGNYGYTF; CDR3nt: TGCGCCAGCAGCCAAGGGACAGGGAACTATGGCTACACCTTC
v_gene: TRBV7-9; j_gene: TRBJ1-3; d_gene: -; abundance: -; CDR3aa: CASSFMVAVGPGNTIYF; CDR3nt: TGTGCCAGCAGCTTTATGGTGGCCGTAGGACCTGGAAACACCATATATTTT
v_gene: TRBV7-9; j_gene: TRBJ1-1; d_gene: -; abundance: -; CDR3aa: CASSLTPRVSTEAFF; CDR3nt: TGTGCCAGCAGCTTAACCCCCAGGGTAAGCACTGAAGCTTTCTTT
v_gene: TRBV7-6; j_gene: TRBJ2-5; d_gene: -; abundance: -; CDR3aa: CASSLGGPGETQYF; CDR3nt: TGTGCCAGCAGCCTAGGGGGGCCTGGGGAGACCCAGTACTTC
v_gene: TRBV25-1; j_gene: TRBJ2-5; d_gene: -; abundance: many; CDR3aa: CATHFGNGRRGETQYF; CDR3nt: TGTGCCACCCACTTCGGGAATGGCAGGCGGGGAGAGACCCAGTACTTC
v_gene: TRBV2; j_gene: TRBJ2-5; d_gene: TRBD2; abundance: few; CDR3aa: CASKYKRGEETQYF; CDR3nt: TGTGCCAGCAAGTACAAGCGGGGGGAGGAGACCCAGTACTTC
v_gene: TRBV6-5; j_gene: TRBJ2-5; d_gene: -; abundance: -; CDR3aa: CASSYDQSCLETQYF; CDR3nt: TGTGCCAGCAGTTACGACCAAAGCTGTCTGGAGACCCAGTACTTC
v_gene: TRBV27; j_gene: TRBJ2-3; d_gene: -; abundance: few; CDR3aa: CASSLWARGPDTQYF; CDR3nt: TGTGCCAGCAGTTTATGGGCCAGGGGCCCAGATACGCAGTATTTT
v_gene: TRBV15; j_gene: TRBJ2-1; d_gene: TRBD1; abundance: many; CDR3aa: CATSRDRESKQFF; CDR3nt: TGTGCCACCAGCAGGGACAGGGAAAGTAAGCAGTTCTTC
v_gene: TRBV27; j_gene: TRBJ1-2; d_gene: -; abundance: -; CDR3aa: CASSLQGSVINGYTF; CDR3nt: TGTGCCAGCAGTTTGCAGGGGTCTGTTATTAATGGCTACACCTTC
v_gene: TRBV5-1; j_gene: TRBJ1-3; d_gene: TRBD1; abundance: -; CDR3aa: CASSPGQGESVRNTIYF; CDR3nt: TGCGCCAGCAGCCCGGGACAGGGGGAAAGTGTTCGAAACACCATATATTTT
v_gene: TRBV6-1; j_gene: TRBJ2-1; d_gene: -; abundance: few; CDR3aa: CASSSRGTDDNEQFF; CDR3nt: TGTGCCAGCAGTTCCCGAGGGACGGATGACAATGAGCAGTTCTTC
v_gene: TRBV12-3/TRBV12-4; j_gene: TRBJ2-3; d_gene: -; abundance: few; CDR3aa: CASSLLPDTQYF; CDR3nt: TGTGCCAGCAGTTTGCTCCCAGATACGCAGTATTTT
v_gene: TRBV5-1; j_gene: TRBJ2-2; d_gene: -; abundance: few; CDR3aa: CASSFNTPPGELFF; CDR3nt: TGCGCCAGCAGCTTTAATACTCCCCCCGGGGAGCTGTTTTTT
v_gene: TRBV25-1; j_gene: TRBJ1-1; d_gene: -; abundance: -; CDR3aa: CSSRFRDTPRAFF; CDR3nt: TGTTCCAGCAGGTTCAGAGACACCCCGAGGGCTTTCTTT
v_gene: TRBV28; j_gene: TRBJ2-5; d_gene: -; abundance: few; CDR3aa: CASSSPGSPTQYF; CDR3nt: TGTGCCAGCAGTTCGCCGGGCAGTCCGACCCAGTACTTC
v_gene: TRBV15; j_gene: TRBJ2-1; d_gene: TRBD2; abundance: -; CDR3aa: CATSRGASGEIEQFF; CDR3nt: TGTGCCACCAGCAGGGGGGCTAGCGGGGAAATTGAGCAGTTCTTC
v_gene: TRBV19; j_gene: TRBJ1-1; d_gene: -; abundance: few; CDR3aa: CASSIEGGHLNTEAFF; CDR3nt: TGTGCCAGTAGTATAGAAGGCGGACACTTGAACACTGAAGCTTTCTTT
v_gene: TRBV12-5; j_gene: TRBJ2-1; d_gene: -; abundance: few; CDR3aa: CASGLSWRCSYNEQFF; CDR3nt: TGTGCTAGTGGTTTGTCCTGGCGGTGTTCCTACAATGAGCAGTTCTTC
v_gene: TRBV19; j_gene: TRBJ2-6; d_gene: -; abundance: -; CDR3aa: CASSILQAGANVLTF; CDR3nt: TGTGCCAGTAGTATCCTTCAGGCTGGGGCCAACGTCCTGACTTTC
v_gene: TRBV20-1; j_gene: TRBJ2-5; d_gene: TRBD2; abundance: -; CDR3aa: CSARDVQRGWLETQYF; CDR3nt: TGCAGTGCTAGAGATGTCCAGCGGGGGTGGCTAGAGACCCAGTACTTC
v_gene: TRBV5-1; j_gene: TRBJ1-5; d_gene: TRBD1; abundance: -; CDR3aa: CASSPRTGHQPQHF; CDR3nt: TGCGCCAGCAGCCCGCGGACAGGGCATCAGCCCCAGCATTTT
v_gene: TRBV6-2/TRBV6-3; j_gene: TRBJ2-3; d_gene: -; abundance: many; CDR3aa: CASSYSGTQYF; CDR3nt: TGTGCCAGCAGTTACTCCGGTACGCAGTATTTT
v_gene: TRBV27; j_gene: TRBJ1-4; d_gene: -; abundance: many; CDR3aa: CASSVTRNTNEKLFF; CDR3nt: TGTGCCAGCAGTGTAACCCGGAATACGAATGAAAAACTGTTTTTT
v_gene: TRBV19; j_gene: TRBJ2-2; d_gene: TRBD2; abundance: -; CDR3aa: CASSIEGSGANTGELFF; CDR3nt: TGTGCCAGTAGTATAGAGGGTAGCGGGGCGAACACCGGGGAGCTGTTTTTT
v_gene: TRBV7-2; j_gene: TRBJ1-5; d_gene: -; abundance: -; CDR3aa: CASSSSGQPQHF; CDR3nt: TGTGCCAGCAGCTCCTCGGGGCAGCCCCAGCATTTT
v_gene: TRBV15; j_gene: TRBJ1-2; d_gene: TRBD1; abundance: many; CDR3aa: CATSRDQAGGGGYTF; CDR3nt: TGTGCCACCAGCAGAGATCAGGCAGGGGGTGGTGGCTACACCTTC
v_gene: TRBV7-9; j_gene: TRBJ2-2; d_gene: -; abundance: -; CDR3aa: CASGLGLSGELFF; CDR3nt: TGTGCCAGCGGCTTAGGACTATCCGGGGAGCTGTTTTTT
v_gene: TRBV20-1; j_gene: TRBJ2-5; d_gene: TRBD2; abundance: -; CDR3aa: CSARDPWTSGGLETQYF; CDR3nt: TGCAGTGCTAGAGATCCCTGGACTAGCGGGGGCCTTGAGACCCAGTACTTC
v_gene: TRBV27; j_gene: TRBJ1-1; d_gene: TRBD1; abundance: many; CDR3aa: CASTLRGTGTRAFF; CDR3nt: TGTGCCAGCACCTTAAGGGGGACAGGGACCAGGGCTTTCTTT
v_gene: TRBV20-1; j_gene: TRBJ2-2; d_gene: TRBD1; abundance: few; CDR3aa: CSARRTGGTGELFF; CDR3nt: TGCAGTGCTAGAAGGACAGGGGGGACCGGGGAGCTGTTTTTT